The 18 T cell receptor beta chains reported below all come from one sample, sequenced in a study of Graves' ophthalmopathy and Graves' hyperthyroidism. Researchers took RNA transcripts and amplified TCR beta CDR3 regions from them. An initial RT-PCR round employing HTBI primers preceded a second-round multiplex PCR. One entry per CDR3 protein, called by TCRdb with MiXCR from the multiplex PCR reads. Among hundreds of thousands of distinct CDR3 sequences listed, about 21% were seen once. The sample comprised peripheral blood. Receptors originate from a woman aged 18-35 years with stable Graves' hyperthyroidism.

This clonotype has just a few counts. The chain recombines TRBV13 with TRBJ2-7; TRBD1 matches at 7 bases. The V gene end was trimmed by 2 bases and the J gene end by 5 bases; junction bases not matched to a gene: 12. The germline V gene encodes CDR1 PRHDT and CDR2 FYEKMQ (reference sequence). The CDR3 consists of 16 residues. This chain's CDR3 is CASSLLTPQGVDEQYF. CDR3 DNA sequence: TGTGCCAGCAGCTTACTAACCCCGCAGGGGGTTGACGAGCAGTACTTC.

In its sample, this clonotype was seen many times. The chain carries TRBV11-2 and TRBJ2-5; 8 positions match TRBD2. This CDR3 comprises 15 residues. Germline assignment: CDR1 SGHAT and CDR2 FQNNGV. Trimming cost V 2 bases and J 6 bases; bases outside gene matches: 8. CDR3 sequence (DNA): TGTGCCAGCAGCTTATCCGGCGGGAGGACGAAGACCCAGTACTTC. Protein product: CASSLSGGRTKTQYF.

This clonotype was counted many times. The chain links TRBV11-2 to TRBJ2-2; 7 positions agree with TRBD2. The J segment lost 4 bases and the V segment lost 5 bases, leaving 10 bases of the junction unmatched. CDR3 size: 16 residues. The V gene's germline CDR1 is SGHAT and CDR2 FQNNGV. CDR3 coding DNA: TGTGCCAGCAGCGGTGCAGCGGGATACGGCACCGGGGAGCTGTTTTTT. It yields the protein CASSGAAGYGTGELFF.

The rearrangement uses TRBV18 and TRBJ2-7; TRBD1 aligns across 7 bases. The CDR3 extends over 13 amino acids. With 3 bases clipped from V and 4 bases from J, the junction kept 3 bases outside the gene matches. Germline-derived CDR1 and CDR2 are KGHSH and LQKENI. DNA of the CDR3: TGTGCCAGCTCACCTCAGGGGGTTTACGAGCAGTACTTC. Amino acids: CASSPQGVYEQYF.

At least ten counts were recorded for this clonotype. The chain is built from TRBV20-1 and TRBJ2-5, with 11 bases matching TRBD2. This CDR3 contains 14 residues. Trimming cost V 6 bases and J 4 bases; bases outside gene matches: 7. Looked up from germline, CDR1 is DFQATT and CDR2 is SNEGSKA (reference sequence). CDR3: CSALAGGPGETQYF. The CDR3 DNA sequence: TGCAGTGCCTTAGCGGGAGGGCCCGGAGAGACCCAGTACTTC.

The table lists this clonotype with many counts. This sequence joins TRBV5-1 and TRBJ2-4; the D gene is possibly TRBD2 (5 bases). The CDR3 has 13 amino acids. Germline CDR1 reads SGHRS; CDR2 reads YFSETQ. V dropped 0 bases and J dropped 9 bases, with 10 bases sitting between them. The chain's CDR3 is CASSLEGSGIQYF. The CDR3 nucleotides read TGCGCCAGCAGCTTGGAAGGGAGCGGCATTCAGTACTTC.

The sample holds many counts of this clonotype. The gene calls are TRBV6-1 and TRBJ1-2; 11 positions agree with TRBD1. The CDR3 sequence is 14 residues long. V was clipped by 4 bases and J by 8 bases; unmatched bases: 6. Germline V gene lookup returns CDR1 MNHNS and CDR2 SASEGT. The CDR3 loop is CASSGDRGLGGYTF. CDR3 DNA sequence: TGTGCCAGCAGTGGGGACAGGGGGTTAGGAGGCTACACCTTC.

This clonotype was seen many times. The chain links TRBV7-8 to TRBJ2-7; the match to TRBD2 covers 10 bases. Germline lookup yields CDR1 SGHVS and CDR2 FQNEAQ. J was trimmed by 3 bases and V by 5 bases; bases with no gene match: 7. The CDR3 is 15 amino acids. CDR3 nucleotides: TGTGCCAGCAGCCCAGCGGGAGGGTTAGGCTACGAGCAGTACTTC. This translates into CASSPAGGLGYEQYF.

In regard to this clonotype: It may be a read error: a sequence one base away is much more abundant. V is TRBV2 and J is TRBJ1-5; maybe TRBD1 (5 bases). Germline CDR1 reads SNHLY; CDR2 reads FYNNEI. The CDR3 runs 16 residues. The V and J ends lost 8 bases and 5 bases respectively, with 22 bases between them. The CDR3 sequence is CASGTFRRGSDQPQHF. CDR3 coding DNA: TGTGCCAGCGGCACATTCCGTCGGGGCTCGGATCAGCCCCAGCATTTT.

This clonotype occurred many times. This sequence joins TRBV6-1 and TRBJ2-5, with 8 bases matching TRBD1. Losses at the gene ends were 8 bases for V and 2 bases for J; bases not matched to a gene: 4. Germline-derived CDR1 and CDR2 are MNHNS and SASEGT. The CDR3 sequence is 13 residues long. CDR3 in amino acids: CASSNRGQETQYF. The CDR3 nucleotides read TGTGCCAGCTCCAACAGGGGGCAAGAGACCCAGTACTTC.

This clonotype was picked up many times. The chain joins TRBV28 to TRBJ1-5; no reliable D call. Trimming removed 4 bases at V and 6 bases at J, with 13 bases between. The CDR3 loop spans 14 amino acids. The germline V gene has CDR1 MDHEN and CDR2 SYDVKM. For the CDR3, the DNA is TGTGCCAGCAGTTCGGATCCGTGGGGTCAGCCCCAGCATTTT. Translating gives CASSSDPWGQPQHF.

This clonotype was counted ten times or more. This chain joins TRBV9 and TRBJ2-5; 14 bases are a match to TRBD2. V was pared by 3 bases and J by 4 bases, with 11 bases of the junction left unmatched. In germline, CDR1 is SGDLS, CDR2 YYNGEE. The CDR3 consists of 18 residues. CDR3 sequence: CASSAGTSGRQLVETQYF. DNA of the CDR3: TGTGCCAGCAGCGCGGGGACTAGCGGGAGACAATTGGTAGAGACCCAGTACTTC.

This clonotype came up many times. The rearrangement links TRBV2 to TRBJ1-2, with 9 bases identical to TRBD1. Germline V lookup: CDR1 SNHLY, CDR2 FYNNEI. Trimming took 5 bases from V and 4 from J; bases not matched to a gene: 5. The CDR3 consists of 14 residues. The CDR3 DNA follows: TGTGCCAGCAGTACCGAGGACAGGGGCTATGGCTACACCTTC. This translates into CASSTEDRGYGYTF.

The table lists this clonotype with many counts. In nucleotides, the CDR3 is TGCAGTGCTCAACAAACGTTGAGCTCCTATAATTCACCCCTCCACTTT. The encoded protein is CSAQQTLSSYNSPLHF. The chain uses TRBV20-1 and TRBJ1-6, with D uncertain. V lost 5 bases to trimming and J lost 0 bases, with 14 bases between them. The CDR3 covers 16 residues. From germline, CDR1 is DFQATT and CDR2 SNEGSKA (reference sequence).

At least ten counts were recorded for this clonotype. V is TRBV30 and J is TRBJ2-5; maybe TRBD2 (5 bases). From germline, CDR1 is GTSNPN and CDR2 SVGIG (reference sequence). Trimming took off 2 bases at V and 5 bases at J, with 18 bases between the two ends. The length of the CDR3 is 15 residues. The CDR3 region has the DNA TGTGCCTGGAGTAGTAAGGACTCCCTCGCGGAGACCCAGTACTTC. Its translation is CAWSSKDSLAETQYF.

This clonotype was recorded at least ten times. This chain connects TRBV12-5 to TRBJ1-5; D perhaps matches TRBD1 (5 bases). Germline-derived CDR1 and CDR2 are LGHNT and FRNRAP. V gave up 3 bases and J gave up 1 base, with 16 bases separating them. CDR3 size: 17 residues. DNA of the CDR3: TGTGCTAGTGGTTTTCCTTCAGGGATGAGAAGCAATCAGCCCCAGCATTTT. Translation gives CASGFPSGMRSNQPQHF.

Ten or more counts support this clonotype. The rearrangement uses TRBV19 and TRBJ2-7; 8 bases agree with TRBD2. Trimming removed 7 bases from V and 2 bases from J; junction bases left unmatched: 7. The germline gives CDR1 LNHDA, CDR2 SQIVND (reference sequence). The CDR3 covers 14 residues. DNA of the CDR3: TGTGCCAGTAAAGCAGCGGGAGAGGCCTACGAGCAGTACTTC. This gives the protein CASKAAGEAYEQYF.

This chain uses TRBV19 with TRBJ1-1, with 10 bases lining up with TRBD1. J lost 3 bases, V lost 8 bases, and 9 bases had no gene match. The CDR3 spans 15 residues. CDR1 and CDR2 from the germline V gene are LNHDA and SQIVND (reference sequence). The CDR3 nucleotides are TGTGCCAGTCGGACAGGGGGGATAGGTGACACTGAAGCTTTCTTT. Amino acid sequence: CASRTGGIGDTEAFF.